This TCR beta chain was sequenced during a study of cytomegalovirus exposure and HLA in healthy donors. Findings and limits, study-wide: According to the study, around 160 TCR beta chains were cytomegalovirus-associated. What was likely a sequencing artifact was a cluster of highly shared sequence variants. Diagnosis of cytomegalovirus status made by the classifier reportedly showed high specificity and sensitivity.

The V and J ends lost 4 bases and 0 bases, in that order; junction bases with no gene match: 5. The CDR3 consists of 15 residues. Germline V gives CDR1 SGHTA, CDR2 FQGNSA. Primers: 60 Vbeta forward and 13 Jbeta reverse. Generated by immunoSEQ multiplex PCR, the TCRdb table keeps only in-frame clones and is missing some. The profile shows 200,000 to 250,000 clones, around 89% of them singletons. Points on this clone: Antigen specificity is unknown.

Nominally healthy donors provided the samples, though records likely missed some immune exposures. The clonotype originates from a woman younger than 30 in good health and CMV-seronegative. The chain has TRBV7-2 and TRBJ2-7, with 8 bases matching TRBD2. Sequences were obtained from PBMCs. CDR3 DNA sequence: TGTGCCAGCAGCTCGCGGGGGGCCCCCTCCTACGAGCAGTACTTC. It codes for CASSSRGAPSYEQYF.